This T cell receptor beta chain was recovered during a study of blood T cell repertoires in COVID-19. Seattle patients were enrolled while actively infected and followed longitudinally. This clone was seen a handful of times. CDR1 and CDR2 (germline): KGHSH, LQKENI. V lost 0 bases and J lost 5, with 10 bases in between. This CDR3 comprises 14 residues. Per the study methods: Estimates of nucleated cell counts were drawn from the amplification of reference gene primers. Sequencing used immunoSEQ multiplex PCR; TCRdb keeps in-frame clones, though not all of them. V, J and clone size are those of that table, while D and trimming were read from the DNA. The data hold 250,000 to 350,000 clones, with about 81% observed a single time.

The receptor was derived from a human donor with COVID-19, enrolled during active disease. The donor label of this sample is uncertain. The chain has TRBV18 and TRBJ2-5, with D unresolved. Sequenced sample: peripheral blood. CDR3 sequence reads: CASSPPGPRETQYF. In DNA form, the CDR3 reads TGTGCCAGCTCACCACCGGGTCCCAGGGAGACCCAGTACTTC.